A selection of T cell receptor beta chains follows, all from one sample in a study of blood T cell repertoires in COVID-19. Assay: immunoSEQ multiplex PCR; the TCRdb copy retains only in-frame clones and omits some. Altogether under 70,000 clones are present, more than 60% being singletons, with the ten largest covering roughly 20%. The source material was peripheral blood. The receptors shown here come from a man aged 55 to 69 with acute or convalescent COVID-19. CDR3s include the opening cysteine and the closing phenylalanine or tryptophan. The D gene is left open where the match is weak. A row's size may be missing; if present it is once, few, many or a size class.

v_gene	d_gene	j_gene	abundance	CDR3aa	CDR3nt
TRBV5-1	TRBD1	TRBJ1-4	few	CASSRAGTGNNEKLFF	TGCGCCAGCAGCAGGGCTGGGACAGGAAATAATGAAAAACTGTTTTTT
TRBV3-1/TRBV3-2	TRBD2	TRBJ2-5	once	CASSPVPRLALEETQYF	TGTGCCAGCAGCCCGGTTCCACGACTAGCCCTTGAGGAGACCCAGTACTTC
TRBV7-2	.	TRBJ1-5	few	CASSLRGRGGPQHF	TGTGCCAGCAGCTTAAGAGGTCGGGGGGGGCCCCAGCATTTT
TRBV7-9	.	TRBJ2-7	.	CASSLQEVEQYF	TGTGCCAGCAGCTTACAGGAGGTCGAGCAGTACTTC
TRBV24-1	TRBD2	TRBJ2-3	.	CATSESGRAVADTQYF	TGTGCCACCAGTGAAAGTGGGAGGGCGGTCGCAGATACGCAGTATTTT
TRBV29-1	.	TRBJ2-7	.	CSVATELIYEQYF	TGCAGCGTTGCGACGGAGCTAATCTACGAGCAGTACTTC
TRBV7-3	.	TRBJ2-1	.	CASSLTMGGSYNEQFF	TGTGCCAGCAGCTTAACGATGGGGGGCTCCTACAATGAGCAGTTCTTC
TRBV11-1	.	TRBJ1-3	.	CASSLRGDSAGNTIYF	TGTGCCAGCAGCTTGCGAGGGGACTCCGCCGGAAACACCATATATTTT
TRBV28	.	TRBJ2-3	.	CASSLRVGPLDTQYF	TGTGCCAGCAGTTTGCGGGTTGGGCCCTTAGATACGCAGTATTTT
TRBV2	.	TRBJ2-1	.	CASSGEPDRWATVNEQFF	TGTGCCAGCAGTGGAGAGCCGGACCGATGGGCGACAGTCAATGAGCAGTTCTTC
TRBV19	.	TRBJ1-5	once	CASDQGRQPQHF	TGTGCCAGTGATCAGGGTCGCCAGCCCCAGCATTTT
TRBV7-8	.	TRBJ1-1	.	CASSPTENTEAFF	TGTGCCAGCAGCCCAACAGAGAACACTGAAGCTTTCTTT
TRBV10-3	.	TRBJ1-2	.	CAIRGDTPRRGYTF	TGTGCCATCAGGGGGGACACGCCGAGGCGGGGCTACACCTTC
TRBV5-1	.	TRBJ1-4	.	CASSLRAGEKLFF	TGCGCCAGCAGCCTTCGAGCAGGAGAAAAACTGTTTTTT
TRBV9	.	TRBJ2-2	.	CASSVAGSGLFKGGELFF	TGTGCCAGCAGCGTAGCCGGTAGCGGACTTTTCAAGGGCGGGGAGCTGTTTTTT
TRBV5-4	.	TRBJ2-5	.	CASSRRAGEETQYF	TGTGCCAGCAGCCGCCGAGCAGGGGAAGAGACCCAGTACTTC
TRBV6-5	.	TRBJ2-7	few	CASSYSITVIYEQYF	TGTGCCAGCAGTTACTCGATTACGGTAATCTACGAGCAGTACTTC
TRBV7-2	.	TRBJ1-2	.	CASSLLAGGTVANYGYTF	TGTGCCAGCAGCTTATTGGCCGGGGGAACAGTAGCTAACTATGGCTACACCTTC
TRBV29-1	TRBD2	TRBJ2-5	.	CSVEDRGGLALEETQYF	TGCAGCGTTGAAGATCGGGGGGGACTAGCCCTCGAAGAGACCCAGTACTTC
TRBV6-2/TRBV6-3	.	TRBJ2-5	.	CASSHHQDSQETQYF	TGTGCCAGCAGTCATCACCAGGACAGCCAAGAGACCCAGTACTTC
TRBV30	.	TRBJ1-2	.	CAWKGWGAGYGYTF	TGTGCCTGGAAAGGTTGGGGAGCCGGCTATGGCTACACCTTC
TRBV11-3	.	TRBJ1-4	.	CASSLRGRDRATNEKLFF	TGTGCCAGCAGCTTAAGGGGCCGTGACCGAGCAACTAATGAAAAACTGTTTTTT
TRBV19	TRBD1	TRBJ1-4	few	CASSTGQAALGKLFF	TGTGCCAGTAGTACGGGACAGGCCGCCCTTGGAAAACTGTTTTTT
TRBV6-2/TRBV6-3	.	TRBJ2-1	few	CASSYAAGIVGEQFF	TGTGCCAGCAGTTACGCCGCAGGGATAGTTGGTGAGCAGTTCTTC
TRBV21-1	.	TRBJ2-1	.	CARLGTNEQFF	TGTGCCAGATTAGGGACAAATGAGCAGTTCTTC
TRBV11-2	TRBD2	TRBJ2-5	once	CASSWLAGATQETQYF	TGTGCCAGCAGCTGGCTAGCGGGAGCAACCCAAGAGACCCAGTACTTC
TRBV5-1	TRBD1	TRBJ2-7	.	CASSSGQRNYEQYF	TGCGCCAGCAGCTCGGGACAGAGAAATTACGAGCAGTACTTC
TRBV5-8	TRBD1	TRBJ1-5	.	CASSFSGQAYSNQPQHF	TGTGCCAGCAGCTTCTCAGGACAGGCATATAGCAATCAGCCCCAGCATTTT
TRBV19	TRBD1	TRBJ1-5	few	CASRGGQGGNQPQHF	TGTGCCAGTAGGGGGGGACAGGGGGGCAATCAGCCCCAGCATTTT
TRBV27	TRBD2	TRBJ2-7	.	CASRARGGSYEQYF	TGTGCCAGCAGGGCTCGGGGGGGCTCATACGAGCAGTACTTC
TRBV27	.	TRBJ2-2	.	CASSPAAGVLAGELFF	TGTGCCAGCAGTCCGGCGGCAGGGGTCCTGGCCGGGGAGCTGTTTTTT
TRBV6-5	.	TRBJ1-1	once	CASSYGTRNTEAFF	TGTGCCAGCAGTTACGGGACAAGGAACACTGAAGCTTTCTTT
TRBV7-9	TRBD1	TRBJ1-1	.	CASSTGQSMNTEAFF	TGTGCCAGCAGCACGGGACAGAGCATGAACACTGAAGCTTTCTTT
TRBV7-9	TRBD1	TRBJ1-5	many	CASSFGQGSLRNQPQHF	TGTGCCAGCAGCTTCGGACAGGGGTCCCTGCGCAATCAGCCCCAGCATTTT
TRBV19	.	TRBJ1-5	few	CASSISKTTINQPQHF	TGTGCCAGTAGTATTTCCAAGACGACTATCAATCAGCCCCAGCATTTT
TRBV28	.	TRBJ2-5	once	CASSLGGRETQYF	TGTGCCAGCAGTTTAGGAGGGAGAGAGACCCAGTACTTC
TRBV14	.	TRBJ2-1	few	CASSHGLGYNEQFF	TGTGCCAGCAGCCACGGACTGGGCTACAATGAGCAGTTCTTC
TRBV3-1/TRBV3-2	.	TRBJ2-4	.	CASSQRVAAKNIQYF	TGTGCCAGCAGCCAACGGGTGGCAGCCAAAAACATTCAGTACTTC
TRBV6-5	.	TRBJ2-1	.	CASSYRAGFYNEQFF	TGTGCCAGCAGTTACCGGGCGGGATTTTACAATGAGCAGTTCTTC
TRBV19	.	TRBJ2-2	.	CASSIVRQQFPGELFF	TGTGCCAGTAGTATAGTACGACAGCAGTTCCCGGGGGAGCTGTTTTTT